Below are 3 T cell receptor beta chains sequenced from a single sample in a study of T cell responses to AZD1222 COVID-19 vaccine. Sequencing used immunoSEQ multiplex PCR; TCRdb keeps in-frame clones, though not all of them. The repertoire holds about 160,000 clones, with approximately 87% as singletons. The sequencing used peripheral blood, collected 28 days after the second AZD1222 dose. These receptors came from an adult who received the AZD1222 COVID-19 vaccine.

The rearrangement links TRBV7-2 to TRBJ1-2, with D possibly matching TRBD1 (5 bases). Germline V gene sequence: CDR1 SGHTA, CDR2 FQGNSA. This CDR3 spans 14 amino acids. The V gene lost 4 bases and the J gene lost 4 bases, with 13 bases spanning the gap. CDR3 amino acids: CASSSPTGGYGYTF. For the CDR3, the DNA is TGTGCCAGCAGCTCCCCTACGGGGGGCTATGGCTACACCTTC.

The chain recombines TRBV6-6 with TRBJ1-1; 9 positions agree with TRBD1. Germline V gives CDR1 MNHNY, CDR2 SVGAGI (reference sequence). The CDR3 has 17 residues. The J segment lost 6 bases and the V segment lost 6 bases, leaving 17 bases of the junction unmatched. Here the CDR3 reads CASSRRTTGTGFAEAFF. In DNA, the CDR3 is TGTGCCAGCAGCCGACGAACCACCGGGACAGGGTTCGCTGAAGCTTTCTTT.

The chain recombines TRBV2 with TRBJ1-5; weak D call: TRBD1 (5 bases). Germline loops: CDR1 SNHLY, CDR2 FYNNEI. The CDR3 is 14 amino acids. Trimming pared 6 bases from V and 2 bases from J, leaving 11 bases between. This CDR3 reads CASSRDGGNQPQHF. The CDR3, as DNA: TGTGCCAGCAGCCGGGACGGGGGCAATCAGCCCCAGCATTTT.